This T cell receptor beta chain comes out of a study of cytomegalovirus exposure and HLA in healthy donors. Germline V gene data show CDR1 as SEHNR and CDR2 as FQNEAQ (reference sequence). Trimming cost V 4 bases and J 2 bases, with 6 bases left between them. CDR3 size: 12 residues. About this clone itself: What it binds is unknown.

Study-level results: The CMV antigen specificity of a few CMV-associated chains was confirmed through in vitro analysis. Presence/absence analyses assumed roughly uniform sequencing depth across donors.

A multiplex PCR was run with 60 Vbeta primers and 13 Jbeta primers. Original handling: It was a later analysis that counted tens of millions of unique TCR beta chains, of which some 12 million were shared. Data came from immunoSEQ multiplex PCR; TCRdb stores just in-frame clones and leaves some out. V and J calls plus clone size are reproduced from that table; the DNA served to infer D and trimming. Here the sample spans fewer than 60,000 clones, 55% to 80% being singletons. Sequenced: PBMCs. The V call is TRBV7-9, the J call TRBJ2-7, with D unresolved. The source of this sequence is a woman in her fifties or sixties in good health and CMV-seropositive. CDR3 in DNA: TGTGCCAGCAGCTCACTCACCTACGAGCAGTACTTC. Protein product: CASSSLTYEQYF. The full variable domain, completed using reference TRBV7-9 and TRBJ2-7, is DTGVSQNPRHKITKRGQNVTFRCDPISEHNRLYWYRQTLGQGPEFLTYFQNEAQLEKSRLLSDRFSAERPKGSFSTLEIQRTEQGDSAMYLCASSSLTYEQYFGPGTRLTVT.